The 29 T cell receptor beta chains below were found in one sample sequenced in a study of shared clonotypes between healthy human individuals. This table comes from immunoSEQ multiplex PCR, and its TCRdb copy is limited to in-frame clones, with some not included. This sample has 300,000 or so clones, with around two thirds found just once. The sample was memory CD4+ T cells sorted from blood. The subset: CD45RA-negative fraction. The origin of the receptors is a young man in good health.

The chain combines TRBV6-6 with TRBJ2-1; D gene unclear. Between the trimmed V and J ends, which lost 2 bases and 2 bases, there was a span of 7 bases. This CDR3 region has 14 residues. From germline, CDR1 is MNHNY and CDR2 SVGAGI (reference sequence). The CDR3 DNA reads TGTGCCAGCAGTTACCCACGGGCCTACAATGAGCAGTTCTTC. It translates to CASSYPRAYNEQFF.

The chain is built from TRBV6-6 and TRBJ2-5; D call uncertain. The CDR3 consists of 11 residues. V shed 5 bases and J shed 4 bases, with 5 bases lying between them. The germline CDR1 and CDR2 sequences are MNHNY and SVGAGI (reference sequence). DNA for the CDR3: TGTGCCAGCAGTCCTCGAGAGACCCAGTACTTC. This codes for CASSPRETQYF.

The CDR3 loop is CASNPGLGGYTF. The CDR3 DNA follows: TGTGCCAGCAACCCAGGGTTGGGTGGCTACACCTTC. V is TRBV13 and J is TRBJ1-2; weak D call: TRBD1 (5 bases). The CDR3 is made up of 12 amino acids. The germline gives CDR1 PRHDT, CDR2 FYEKMQ (reference sequence). V lost 7 bases and J 7 bases, leaving 13 bases between the germline ends.

V usage is TRBV9 and J usage is TRBJ2-7; 7 bases match TRBD2. CDR1 SGDLS and CDR2 YYNGEE come from the germline V gene. J lost 0 bases, V lost 4 bases, and 7 bases had no gene match. CDR3 length equals 15 residues. In DNA form, the CDR3 reads TGTGCCAGCAGCCCCCAGACTAGCATCTCCTACGAGCAGTACTTC. The encoded protein is CASSPQTSISYEQYF. The whole variable domain, filled in from reference TRBV9 and TRBJ2-7, reads DSGVTQTPKHLITATGQRVTLRCSPRSGDLSVYWYQQSLDQGLQFLIQYYNGEERAKGNILERFSAQQFPDLHSELNLSSLELGDSALYFCASSPQTSISYEQYFGPGTRLTVT.

This sequence joins TRBV5-1 and TRBJ2-1; 16 nucleotides line up with TRBD2. J was trimmed by 2 bases and V by 3 bases; bases with no gene match: 8. Germline CDR1 and CDR2: SGHRS and YFSETQ. This CDR3 has 19 amino acids. The CDR3 DNA sequence: TGCGCCAGCAGCTGGGGACTAGCGGGAGGGCCAACCCCCTACAATGAGCAGTTCTTC. Amino acids: CASSWGLAGGPTPYNEQFF.

This clone came up a few times. The gene calls are TRBV6-1 and TRBJ1-5, with TRBD1 as a possible D gene (6 bases). CDR3 length: 14 amino acids. Germline CDR1 is MNHNS and CDR2 is SASEGT. Trimming shortened V by 8 bases and J by 3 bases, and 14 bases separated the two germline ends. The CDR3 is CASRVTGSNQPQHF. The CDR3 DNA reads TGTGCCAGCCGGGTTACAGGGTCCAATCAGCCCCAGCATTTT.

The V call is TRBV7-2, the J call TRBJ2-1; TRBD2 agrees at 11 bases. The CDR3 contains 15 residues. Germline assignment: CDR1 SGHTA and CDR2 FQGNSA. The V gene end was trimmed by 2 bases and the J gene end by 5 bases; junction bases not matched to a gene: 2. In nucleotides, the CDR3 is TGTGCCAGCAGCTTAATAGCGGGAGGGAACAATGAGCAGTTCTTC. Translating gives CASSLIAGGNNEQFF.

This rearrangement joins TRBV19 to TRBJ1-2; D is possibly TRBD1 (6 bases). The CDR3 is 15 residues long. Trimming stripped 5 bases from V and 4 bases from J, with 17 bases between. Germline values: CDR1 LNHDA, CDR2 SQIVND (reference sequence). CDR3 loop: CASSVTGLLFYGYTF. The CDR3 DNA follows: TGTGCCAGTAGTGTTACAGGGTTACTCTTCTATGGCTACACCTTC.

The rearrangement joins TRBV27 to TRBJ1-2; no definite D call. With 8 bases removed from V and 3 bases from J, the gap between germline ends came to 25 bases. This CDR3 region has 17 residues. CDR1 is MNHEY and CDR2 is SMNVEV in the germline V gene (reference sequence). This CDR3 reads CASAPGGEIYGDYGYTF. The CDR3 DNA is TGTGCCAGCGCGCCGGGCGGAGAGATCTATGGCGACTATGGCTACACCTTC.

This clone appeared once. This rearrangement joins TRBV30 to TRBJ1-6; D is perhaps TRBD1 (5 bases). Germline lookup yields CDR1 GTSNPN and CDR2 SVGIG (reference sequence). The CDR3 runs 13 residues. V lost 5 bases to trimming and J lost 9 bases, with 14 bases between them. Here the CDR3 reads CAWWVSGGSPLHF. The CDR3 nucleotides read TGTGCCTGGTGGGTCTCGGGGGGTTCACCCCTCCACTTT.

About this clone itself: This likely reflects a read error, since a far larger clone is one base away. The chain employs TRBV7-9 and TRBJ1-2; perhaps TRBD1 as D (6 bases). Per germline, CDR1 SEHNR and CDR2 FQNEAQ (reference sequence). There are 15 residues in the CDR3. Deletions cut 5 bases from V and 4 bases from J, with 17 bases between. The CDR3 region has the DNA TGTGCCAGCAGCGCTCGGAACAGGGAGGGCTATGGCTACACCTTC. Amino acid sequence: CASSARNREGYGYTF. Full variable domain (rest looked up from reference TRBV7-9 and TRBJ1-2): DTGVSQNPRHKITKRGQNVTFRCDPISEHNRLYWYRQTLGQGPEFLTYFQNEAQLEKSRLLSDRFSAERPKGSFSTLEIQRTEQGDSAMYLCASSARNREGYGYTFGSGTRLTVV.

This chain links TRBV7-2 with TRBJ2-7, with D unresolved. Germline lookup yields CDR1 SGHTA and CDR2 FQGNSA. This CDR3 region has 12 residues. Trimming took 2 bases from V and 3 from J, leaving 5 bases between them. This CDR3 is CASSLIDYEQYF. CDR3 nucleotide sequence: TGTGCCAGCAGCTTAATTGACTACGAGCAGTACTTC.

The chain joins TRBV9 to TRBJ2-1; the D gene is possibly TRBD1 (6 bases). Germline V lookup: CDR1 SGDLS, CDR2 YYNGEE. V lost 6 bases and J 8 bases, leaving 24 bases between the germline ends. The CDR3 has 16 amino acids. The DNA of the CDR3 is TGTGCCAGCACCTTACAGCCACAGGGCGGATTTGATGAGCAGTTCTTC. Amino acid sequence: CASTLQPQGGFDEQFF. Complete variable domain (other parts from reference TRBV9 and TRBJ2-1): DSGVTQTPKHLITATGQRVTLRCSPRSGDLSVYWYQQSLDQGLQFLIQYYNGEERAKGNILERFSAQQFPDLHSELNLSSLELGDSALYFCASTLQPQGGFDEQFFGPGTRLTVL.

The rearrangement links TRBV5-1 to TRBJ2-1, with D possibly being TRBD1 (6 bases). The germline V gene has CDR1 SGHRS and CDR2 YFSETQ. The V and J ends lost 4 bases and 4 bases respectively, with 18 bases between them. CDR3 length equals 16 residues. The CDR3 spells CASSPAPAQGYNEQFF. The CDR3 region has the DNA TGCGCCAGCAGCCCAGCCCCTGCGCAGGGGTACAATGAGCAGTTCTTC.

This clone was recorded a few times. J is TRBJ1-3 and V is TRBV5-6; D remains unclear. The CDR3 contains 14 residues. CDR1 SGHDT and CDR2 YYEEEE come from the germline V gene. Trimming stripped 5 bases from V and 7 bases from J, with 16 bases between. The CDR3, as DNA: TGTGCCAGCAGTGAGACTCCCCGTGGGAACACCATATATTTT. This sequence encodes CASSETPRGNTIYF.

The chain uses TRBV5-4 and TRBJ1-3; the match to TRBD1 covers 7 bases. This CDR3 has 13 residues. V lost 4 bases and J lost 4; bases outside the gene matches: 2. Germline-derived CDR1 and CDR2 are SGHNT and YYREEE (reference sequence). CDR3 coding DNA: TGTGCCAGCAGCCGGGACAGAGGAAACACCATATATTTT. It codes for CASSRDRGNTIYF.

This rearrangement joins TRBV5-1 to TRBJ2-2, with D uncertain. CDR3 length: 14 amino acids. The V end lost 0 bases, the J end lost 6 bases, and 9 bases lay between the germline ends. Germline lookup yields CDR1 SGHRS and CDR2 YFSETQ. The CDR3 DNA follows: TGCGCCAGCAGCTTGGTGGAAGCGTCCGGGGAGCTGTTTTTT. This codes for CASSLVEASGELFF.

The chain is built from TRBV28 and TRBJ1-2; a weak D match, TRBD1 (6 bases). Germline V lookup: CDR1 MDHEN, CDR2 SYDVKM. V lost 5 bases to trimming and J lost 2 bases, with 12 bases between them. The CDR3 is made up of 14 amino acids. The CDR3 DNA follows: TGTGCCAGCAGTCCGCACACAGGGAACTATGGCTACACCTTC. Translated: CASSPHTGNYGYTF.

The chain carries TRBV2 and TRBJ2-7; 9 nucleotides line up with TRBD1. In germline, CDR1 is SNHLY, CDR2 FYNNEI. Germline trimming cut 10 bases from V and 3 bases from J; bases unmatched to any gene: 4. The CDR3 length is 12 residues. This CDR3 reads CATGQGLYEQYF. In DNA form, the CDR3 reads TGTGCCACGGGACAGGGTCTCTACGAGCAGTACTTC. The whole variable domain, remainder taken from reference TRBV2 and TRBJ2-7, is EPEVTQTPSHQVTQMGQEVILRCVPISNHLYFYWYRQILGQKVEFLVSFYNNEISEKSEIFDDQFSVERPDGSNFTLKIRSTKLEDSAMYFCATGQGLYEQYFGPGTRLTVT.

V gene TRBV5-4 combines with J gene TRBJ2-5; 12 bases fit TRBD2. The CDR3 is 15 amino acids. With V trimmed by 4 bases and J by 2 bases, 3 bases remained unmatched. Per germline, CDR1 SGHNT and CDR2 YYREEE (reference sequence). CDR3 protein: CASSGLAGLQETQYF. The DNA for the CDR3 is TGTGCCAGCAGCGGACTAGCGGGGCTACAAGAGACCCAGTACTTC.

The J gene is TRBJ1-2, the V gene TRBV5-4; D remains ambiguous. The CDR3 contains 15 residues. V was pared by 0 bases and J by 4 bases, with 13 bases between. CDR1 and CDR2 (germline): SGHNT, YYREEE (reference sequence). The CDR3 nucleotides read TGTGCCAGCAGCTTGGAGTCCACCAGCCTCTATGGCTACACCTTC. Translated: CASSLESTSLYGYTF.

The chain combines TRBV5-1 with TRBJ1-1; D unclear. Trimming shortened V by 0 bases and J by 6 bases, and 12 bases separated the two germline ends. The CDR3 extends over 14 amino acids. Looked up from germline, CDR1 is SGHRS and CDR2 is YFSETQ. CDR3 residues: CASSLGGKVAEAFF. The CDR3 nucleotides are TGCGCCAGCAGCTTGGGGGGTAAAGTCGCTGAAGCTTTCTTT.

The V gene is TRBV25-1, the J gene TRBJ2-1; 7 bases are shared with TRBD2. Germline lookup yields CDR1 MGHDK and CDR2 SYGVNS. After removal of 0 bases from V and 7 bases from J, the junction contained 3 bases not matched to a gene. This CDR3 has 14 amino acids. The CDR3 bases are TGTGCCAGCAGTGAATATGGGAGGGAAAATGAGCAGTTCTTC. Residues: CASSEYGRENEQFF.

This chain links TRBV27 with TRBJ2-2; a possible D gene is TRBD1 (6 bases). Trimming took off 4 bases at V and 2 bases at J, with 11 bases between the two ends. Germline V lookup: CDR1 MNHEY, CDR2 SMNVEV (reference sequence). The CDR3 covers 15 residues. In DNA form, the CDR3 reads TGTGCCAGCAGTTCAGGACAGATTAACACCGGGGAGCTGTTTTTT. As protein: CASSSGQINTGELFF.

Ten or more counts support this clone. Other DNA sequences in the sample encode the same CDR3. CDR3 residues: CASSEERSGNTIYF. CDR3 DNA sequence: TGTGCCAGCAGTGAGGAACGCTCTGGAAACACCATATATTTT. V usage is TRBV25-1 and J usage is TRBJ1-3; the D is unclear. This CDR3 spans 14 amino acids. V was shortened by 3 bases and J by 0 bases, with 6 bases between the two germline ends. Germline lookup yields CDR1 MGHDK and CDR2 SYGVNS.

V is TRBV6-1 and J is TRBJ2-1, with 11 nucleotides matching TRBD2. Germline V gene sequence: CDR1 MNHNS, CDR2 SASEGT. The CDR3 has 15 amino acids. With 6 bases clipped from V and 5 bases from J, the junction kept 6 bases outside the gene matches. The CDR3 sequence: CASRVPGLADNEQFF. CDR3 in DNA: TGTGCCAGCAGAGTCCCGGGACTAGCGGACAATGAGCAGTTCTTC.

This clone was picked up one time. The chain is built from TRBV30 and TRBJ1-3; D unclear. With 7 bases removed from V and 4 bases from J, the gap between germline ends came to 17 bases. This CDR3 has 14 amino acids. Germline CDR1 reads GTSNPN; CDR2 reads SVGIG (reference sequence). The CDR3 bases are TGTGCCTACAATCCAAATTTGGCGGGAAACACCATATATTTT. Protein product: CAYNPNLAGNTIYF.

The count of this clone is one. V gene TRBV5-1 combines with J gene TRBJ2-5, with D unresolved. Germline CDR1 reads SGHRS; CDR2 reads YFSETQ. The length of the CDR3 is 12 residues. V gave up 3 bases and J gave up 5 bases, with 8 bases separating them. As DNA, the CDR3 is TGCGCCAGCAGCTCCGACTTGGAGACCCAGTACTTC. This sequence encodes CASSSDLETQYF.

The chain recombines TRBV14 with TRBJ2-7; D could derive from TRBD1 or TRBD2 (5 bases each). The germline CDR1 and CDR2 sequences are SGHDN and FVKESK. The CDR3 spans 15 residues. V gave up 4 bases and J gave up 2 bases, with 15 bases separating them. CDR3 residues: CASSRSGSGAYEQYF. Here the CDR3 DNA reads TGTGCCAGCAGCCGATCAGGGTCCGGGGCCTACGAGCAGTACTTC.